A single sample gave rise to the 30 T cell receptor beta chains below, sequenced in a study of shared clonotypes between healthy human individuals. Only in-frame clones appear in the TCRdb table, and some are missing; sequencing was by immunoSEQ multiplex PCR. The table lists millions of clones, roughly nine tenths of them singletons. Specimen: naive CD4+ T cells sorted from blood. The subset here: CD45RA+ positively selected. The receptors stem from a man aged 18 to 30 in good health.

In regard to this clone: At one of its ends the junction is not consistent with the germline gene, which may arise from a read error. This same CDR3 is encoded by further DNA sequences in the sample. This rearrangement joins TRBV20-1 to TRBJ2-5, with D unresolved. CDR1 is DFQATT and CDR2 is SNEGSKA in the germline V gene (reference sequence). The CDR3 runs to 10 residues. The CDR3 sequence: CSARGETQYF. The CDR3 nucleotides read TGCAGTGCGAGAGGAGAGACCCAGTACTTC.

The chain is built from TRBV4-3 and TRBJ1-2; D unclear. The V and J ends lost 0 bases and 3 bases respectively, with 14 bases between them. CDR3 length: 16 amino acids. CDR1 and CDR2 (germline): LGHNA, YSLEER. CDR3 nucleotides: TGCGCCAGCAGCCAAGATCCGCTAATCTCTGACTATGGCTACACCTTC. It codes for CASSQDPLISDYGYTF.

The rearrangement uses TRBV2 and TRBJ2-5; 9 bases fit TRBD2. The trim removed 1 base at V and 5 bases at J, leaving 8 bases unmatched. Germline CDR1 and CDR2: SNHLY and FYNNEI. This CDR3 region has 16 residues. The CDR3 DNA is TGTGCCAGCAGTGAAGTAGGGCGGGGGGGCAGTGAGACCCAGTACTTC. It is translated as CASSEVGRGGSETQYF.

The chain has TRBV7-2 and TRBJ2-1; 11 bases match TRBD2. Germline values: CDR1 SGHTA, CDR2 FQGNSA. V shed 5 bases and J 10 bases; nucleotides not matched to a gene: 13. The CDR3 runs to 16 residues. The CDR3 loop reads CASSEHLAGGSREQFF. The CDR3 nucleotides read TGTGCCAGCAGCGAGCATCTAGCGGGGGGTTCGCGCGAGCAGTTCTTC. Together with reference TRBV7-2 and TRBJ2-1, the CDR3 gives the full variable domain: GAGVSQSPSNKVTEKGKDVELRCDPISGHTALYWYRQSLGQGLEFLIYFQGNSAPDKSGLPSDRFSAERTGGSVSTLTIQRTQQEDSAVYLCASSEHLAGGSREQFFGPGTRLTVL.

V usage is TRBV28 and J usage is TRBJ2-7; 9 positions agree with TRBD2. CDR3 length equals 15 residues. V trimming: 5 bases; J trimming: 6 bases; junction bases outside the gene matches: 11. The germline V gene has CDR1 MDHEN and CDR2 SYDVKM. CDR3 in DNA: TGTGCCAGCAGTCCGGGCGGGGGGGCTAGTCGCGAGCAGTACTTC. Its protein product is CASSPGGGASREQYF.

This chain uses TRBV7-2 with TRBJ1-2, with D tentatively TRBD1 (6 bases). CDR3 size: 16 residues. The V and J ends lost 2 bases and 8 bases respectively, with 21 bases between them. CDR1 and CDR2 (germline): SGHTA, FQGNSA. The CDR3 reads CASSLSPDRFFEGYTF. CDR3 coding DNA: TGTGCCAGCAGCTTATCCCCAGACAGGTTCTTTGAAGGCTACACCTTC.

V is TRBV28 and J is TRBJ1-1; D ambiguous. This CDR3 is built from 16 residues. Per germline, CDR1 MDHEN and CDR2 SYDVKM. Trimming pared 2 bases from V and 1 base from J, leaving 14 bases between. The DNA for the CDR3 is TGTGCCAGCAGTTTAAGCTTTCAAAATCCGAACACTGAAGCTTTCTTT. It codes for CASSLSFQNPNTEAFF. The whole variable domain, filled in from reference TRBV28 and TRBJ1-1, reads DVKVTQSSRYLVKRTGEKVFLECVQDMDHENMFWYRQDPGLGLRLIYFSYDVKMKEKGDIPEGYSVSREKKERFSLILESASTNQTSMYLCASSLSFQNPNTEAFFGQGTRLTVV.

This clone showed up just once. This chain joins TRBV29-1 and TRBJ1-2; no firm D call. In germline, CDR1 is SQVTM, CDR2 ANQGSEA. The CDR3 has 10 amino acids. With 7 bases removed from V and 6 bases from J, the gap between germline ends came to 9 bases. CDR3 nucleotide sequence: TGCAGCGAGGACGGGGATGGCTACACCTTC. As protein: CSEDGDGYTF. The full variable domain, in which reference TRBV29-1 and TRBJ1-2 provide the parts outside the CDR3, is SAVISQKPSRDICQRGTSLTIQCQVDSQVTMMFWYRQQPGQSLTLIATANQGSEATYESGFVIDKFPISRPNLTFSTLTVSNMSPEDSSIYLCSEDGDGYTFGSGTRLTVV.

V gene TRBV5-6 combines with J gene TRBJ1-2; D remains unclear. Per germline, CDR1 SGHDT and CDR2 YYEEEE. The CDR3 is 12 amino acids. V shed 4 bases and J shed 11 bases, with 15 bases lying between them. The CDR3 DNA reads as TGTGCCAGCAGCCTTAGGCAGGTTCGTTACACCTTC. Translating gives CASSLRQVRYTF. Full variable domain (missing parts from reference TRBV5-6 and TRBJ1-2): DAGVTQSPTHLIKTRGQQVTLRCSPKSGHDTVSWYQQALGQGPQFIFQYYEEEERQRGNFPDRFSGHQFPNYSSELNVNALLLGDSALYLCASSLRQVRYTFGSGTRLTVV.

CDR3 nucleotides: TGTGCCAGCAGTTTGCCCGGACGGACCCAGCATTTT. It is translated as CASSLPGRTQHF. This sequence joins TRBV28 and TRBJ1-5; no firm D call. The germline V gene has CDR1 MDHEN and CDR2 SYDVKM. This CDR3 has 12 amino acids. Trimming left V 3 bases short and J 11 bases short, with 11 bases between.

The rearrangement uses TRBV10-3 and TRBJ2-5; TRBD2 is a possible D gene (5 bases). Trimming removed 0 bases from V and 4 bases from J, with 15 bases in between. CDR1 ENHRY and CDR2 SYGVKD come from the germline V gene. The CDR3 has 16 amino acids. Here the CDR3 DNA reads TGTGCCATCAGTGAGTCTACTAGGGCCCCGCGAGAGACCCAGTACTTC. It yields the protein CAISESTRAPRETQYF.

The rearrangement uses TRBV11-3 and TRBJ2-1; D is perhaps TRBD2 (7 bases). The CDR3 spans 17 residues. Germline CDR1 reads SGHNT; CDR2 reads YENEEA. V lost 7 bases, J lost 1 base, and 20 bases lay in between. CDR3 protein: CASNKIGGRRSYNEQFF. CDR3 bases: TGTGCCAGCAACAAAATCGGGGGGCGCCGGTCCTACAATGAGCAGTTCTTC.

This sequence joins TRBV7-2 and TRBJ2-3; 7 bases line up with TRBD2. Germline V lookup: CDR1 SGHTA, CDR2 FQGNSA. V trimming: 10 bases; J trimming: 5 bases; junction bases outside the gene matches: 9. This CDR3 comprises 13 residues. DNA for the CDR3: TGTGCCACCCGCGGGAGTAAGGGAGATACGCAGTATTTT. This encodes CATRGSKGDTQYF.

The CDR3 DNA follows: TGTGCCAGCAGCCACCCCCCGGTGGGACAGGAAAACGGCTACACCTTC. As protein: CASSHPPVGQENGYTF. The rearrangement links TRBV21-1 to TRBJ1-2; TRBD1 is taken as the D call from the table, unchecked against the DNA. TRBV21-1 is recorded as a pseudogene. This CDR3 comprises 16 residues.

A remark on this clone: This sample also contains other DNA sequences that code for the same CDR3. The chain carries TRBV9 and TRBJ1-2; the match to TRBD1 covers 9 bases. The CDR3 contains 14 residues. J was trimmed by 4 bases and V by 3 bases; bases with no gene match: 4. Looked up from germline, CDR1 is SGDLS and CDR2 is YYNGEE. This CDR3 reads CASSAGTGSYGYTF. The CDR3 DNA reads as TGTGCCAGCAGCGCCGGGACAGGGAGCTATGGCTACACCTTC.

The genes are TRBV28 and TRBJ2-5; 8 positions match TRBD1. CDR1 and CDR2 from the germline V gene are MDHEN and SYDVKM. The CDR3 has 14 residues. Trimming took 4 bases from V and 5 from J; bases not matched to a gene: 6. CDR3 protein: CASSSRQGTETQYF. CDR3 sequence (DNA): TGTGCCAGCAGTTCACGACAGGGGACGGAGACCCAGTACTTC.

V usage is TRBV19 and J usage is TRBJ1-3; maybe TRBD1 (5 bases). V lost 0 bases to trimming and J lost 0 bases, with 12 bases between them. The CDR3 has 17 residues. Looked up from germline, CDR1 is LNHDA and CDR2 is SQIVND (reference sequence). CDR3 amino acids: CASSIESTALSGNTIYF. Here the CDR3 DNA reads TGTGCCAGTAGTATAGAGTCGACAGCACTCTCTGGAAACACCATATATTTT.

The chain has TRBV18 and TRBJ1-1; D remains unclear. The length of the CDR3 is 14 residues. CDR1 and CDR2 (germline): KGHSH, LQKENI. V was cut by 2 bases and J by 6 bases, with 13 bases left in between. The CDR3 loop is CASSPGGIGAEAFF. The CDR3, as DNA: TGTGCCAGCTCACCAGGAGGGATAGGCGCTGAAGCTTTCTTT.

The CDR3 spells CASTPDRGTGANVLTF. The CDR3 DNA sequence: TGTGCCAGCACCCCGGACAGGGGTACTGGGGCCAACGTCCTGACTTTC. The chain carries TRBV5-6 and TRBJ2-6; 9 nucleotides agree with TRBD1. This CDR3 has 16 amino acids. J lost 2 bases, V lost 6 bases, and 6 bases had no gene match. From germline, CDR1 is SGHDT and CDR2 YYEEEE. Combining the CDR3 with reference TRBV5-6 and TRBJ2-6 gives the whole variable domain DAGVTQSPTHLIKTRGQQVTLRCSPKSGHDTVSWYQQALGQGPQFIFQYYEEEERQRGNFPDRFSGHQFPNYSSELNVNALLLGDSALYLCASTPDRGTGANVLTFGAGSRLTVL.

The chain has TRBV19 and TRBJ2-2, with 8 bases matching TRBD2. V dropped 4 bases and J dropped 7; count of bases not matched to a gene: 11. Germline V gene data show CDR1 as LNHDA and CDR2 as SQIVND (reference sequence). The CDR3 runs 16 residues. CDR3 sequence: CASSTPGGIDVGELFF. In nucleotides, the CDR3 is TGTGCCAGTAGTACGCCGGGGGGGATAGATGTCGGGGAGCTGTTTTTT.

On this clone itself: This sample also contains other DNA sequences that code for the same CDR3. V and J are TRBV7-8 and TRBJ2-4; 7 bases line up with TRBD1. The CDR3 consists of 16 residues. Germline-derived CDR1 and CDR2 are SGHVS and FQNEAQ. With V trimmed by 5 bases and J by 0 bases, 7 bases remained unmatched. CDR3 in amino acids: CASSPRQGIAKNIQYF. DNA of the CDR3: TGTGCCAGCAGCCCAAGACAGGGTATAGCCAAAAACATTCAGTACTTC.

V usage is TRBV27 and J usage is TRBJ2-1; TRBD1 aligns across 10 bases. The V and J ends lost 6 bases and 9 bases, in that order; junction bases with no gene match: 32. The CDR3 is 22 residues long. Germline values: CDR1 MNHEY, CDR2 SMNVEV (reference sequence). Written as DNA, the CDR3 is TGTGCCAGCAGCCCCAGTGGGCGGGACAGGGGTACCCACAGGGAGGGCCAGGGTGAGCAGTTCTTC. It codes for CASSPSGRDRGTHREGQGEQFF.

This chain links TRBV10-2 with TRBJ2-3; no clear D. There are 12 residues in the CDR3. Trimming shortened V by 5 bases and J by 0 bases, and 3 bases separated the two germline ends. Per the germline V gene, CDR1 is WSHSY and CDR2 is SAAADI. This chain's CDR3 is CASSWSTDTQYF. The CDR3 bases are TGCGCCAGCAGTTGGAGCACAGATACGCAGTATTTT.

The genes are TRBV10-3 and TRBJ2-5; 11 positions match TRBD2. CDR1 and CDR2 (germline): ENHRY, SYGVKD. J was trimmed by 2 bases and V by 4 bases; bases with no gene match: 12. The CDR3 has 18 residues. In nucleotides, the CDR3 is TGTGCCATCAGTGCCACCGTTGGGACTAGCGGAGGACAAGAGACCCAGTACTTC. It is translated as CAISATVGTSGGQETQYF.

The V call is TRBV15, the J call TRBJ2-1, with D tentatively TRBD1 or TRBD2 (5 bases each). The CDR3 sequence is 11 residues long. Germline CDR1 LNHNV, CDR2 YYDKDF (reference sequence). V was pared by 5 bases and J by 9 bases, with 8 bases between. The CDR3 sequence is CATSGAGEQFF. In DNA, the CDR3 is TGTGCCACCAGCGGGGCGGGTGAGCAGTTCTTC.

The chain employs TRBV12-5 and TRBJ2-1; D unclear. Trimming took off 0 bases at V and 6 bases at J, with 6 bases between the two ends. The CDR3 covers 13 residues. Per the germline V gene, CDR1 is LGHNT and CDR2 is FRNRAP. The CDR3 coding sequence is TGTGCTAGTGGTTTGGTACCAGGCAATGAGCAGTTCTTC. Encoded protein: CASGLVPGNEQFF.

The chain is built from TRBV5-1 and TRBJ1-4, with D possibly being TRBD1 (5 bases). Trimming removed 4 bases from V and 0 bases from J, with 13 bases in between. Germline V CDR1 and CDR2: SGHRS, YFSETQ. The CDR3 extends over 16 amino acids. CDR3 sequence: CASSNQAGPTNEKLFF. In nucleotides, the CDR3 is TGCGCCAGCAGCAACCAGGCGGGGCCAACTAATGAAAAACTGTTTTTT.

The rearrangement links TRBV18 to TRBJ1-6; 9 nucleotides line up with TRBD1. CDR3 length: 18 amino acids. The V gene end was trimmed by 2 bases and the J gene end by 4 bases; junction bases not matched to a gene: 9. Germline V lookup: CDR1 KGHSH, CDR2 LQKENI. This CDR3 is CASSPGTGTPPYNSPLHF. In DNA form, the CDR3 reads TGTGCCAGCTCACCAGGGACAGGGACACCCCCTTATAATTCACCCCTCCACTTT.

V and J are TRBV7-9 and TRBJ2-2, with D perhaps TRBD1 or TRBD2 (5 bases each). This CDR3 comprises 14 residues. Germline CDR1 and CDR2: SEHNR and FQNEAQ (reference sequence). The germline V and J ends were trimmed by 7 bases and 0 bases, with 9 bases remaining between them. The CDR3: CASIGDANTGELFF. DNA for the CDR3: TGTGCCAGCATTGGGGACGCGAACACCGGGGAGCTGTTTTTT. Filled out from reference TRBV7-9 and TRBJ2-2, the complete variable domain reads DTGVSQNPRHKITKRGQNVTFRCDPISEHNRLYWYRQTLGQGPEFLTYFQNEAQLEKSRLLSDRFSAERPKGSFSTLEIQRTEQGDSAMYLCASIGDANTGELFFGEGSRLTVL.

About this clone itself: Other DNA variants within this sample encode the same CDR3. The chain uses TRBV7-2 and TRBJ2-7; 9 bases match TRBD1. Germline CDR1 and CDR2: SGHTA and FQGNSA. V gave up 0 bases and J gave up 1 base; unmatched junction bases: 1. This CDR3 contains 15 residues. DNA for the CDR3: TGTGCCAGCAGCTTAGCCGGGACAGGGTCCTACGAGCAGTACTTC. Translated: CASSLAGTGSYEQYF.